This TCR beta chain originates from a study of blood T cell repertoires in COVID-19. Sequencing was performed with immunoSEQ multiplex PCR; in TCRdb, only in-frame clones are kept and a portion is missing. Of some 230,000 clones detected, about four fifths appear once; the ten largest clones hold approximately 1.2%. The CDR3 has 14 amino acids. CDR1 is MNHNS and CDR2 is SASEGT in the germline V gene. The ends were cut back, 3 bases at V and 4 bases at J, with 12 bases in the middle. The receptor was derived from a woman aged 40-49 years with acute COVID-19. The source material was PBMCs or T cells enriched from blood (not recorded which). The rearrangement uses TRBV6-1 and TRBJ1-1, with a tentative D call TRBD1 (5 bases). CDR3 loop: CASSDWGRGTEAFF. The CDR3 DNA sequence: TGTGCCAGCAGTGATTGGGGAAGGGGCACTGAAGCTTTCTTT.